A single sample is the source of the 25 T cell receptor beta chains below, sequenced in a study of T cells in Graves' hyperthyroidism and ophthalmopathy. RNA transcripts yielded amplified TCR beta CDR3 regions. HTBI primers were employed in a first-round RT-PCR of the TCR CDR3. TCRdb used MiXCR to reprocess the multiplex PCR reads, holding one entry per CDR3 protein. The profile shows roughly 700,000 distinct CDR3 sequences, around 15% of them singletons. Sequenced material: blood. The receptors come from a man aged 50-60 years with Graves' hyperthyroidism.

This chain joins TRBV7-9 and TRBJ1-1; D is perhaps TRBD1 (5 bases). Trimming left V 2 bases short and J 2 bases short, with 12 bases between. The germline CDR1 and CDR2 sequences are SEHNR and FQNEAQ (reference sequence). This CDR3 comprises 15 residues. The CDR3 region is CASSLNIRANTEAFF. The CDR3 bases are TGTGCCAGCAGCTTAAATATCAGGGCAAACACTGAAGCTTTCTTT.

This clonotype was seen a handful of times. The chain combines TRBV6-5 with TRBJ1-2; D is possibly TRBD1 (6 bases). The ends were cut back, 2 bases at V and 6 bases at J, with 16 bases in the middle. The CDR3 spans 15 residues. Germline CDR1 reads MNHEY; CDR2 reads SVGAGI. CDR3: CASSYDRTATDGYTF. CDR3 DNA sequence: TGTGCCAGCAGTTACGACAGGACGGCGACGGATGGCTACACCTTC.

The gene calls are TRBV25-1 and TRBJ2-3, with TRBD2 as a possible D gene (6 bases). Germline CDR1 reads MGHDK; CDR2 reads SYGVNS. The length of the CDR3 is 15 residues. With 1 base removed from V and 9 bases from J, the gap between germline ends came to 17 bases. CDR3 coding DNA: TGTGCCAGCAGTGAATTGGGCGGGGCTATCGAAACGCAGTATTTT. Translating gives CASSELGGAIETQYF.

This clonotype was observed at least ten times. CDR3 region: CASSDPDGPTYEQYF. The CDR3 coding sequence is TGTGCCAGCAGTGATCCTGACGGGCCAACCTACGAGCAGTACTTC. The chain couples TRBV2 to TRBJ2-7; D is undetermined. Trimming cost V 3 bases and J 2 bases, with 14 bases left between them. Germline V gives CDR1 SNHLY, CDR2 FYNNEI. The CDR3 consists of 15 residues.

The V and J genes are TRBV4-1 and TRBJ2-2; D remains ambiguous. The length of the CDR3 is 15 residues. Germline V lookup: CDR1 MGHRA, CDR2 YSYEKL. Trimming removed 2 bases from V and 1 base from J, with 8 bases in between. The CDR3 DNA reads TGCGCCAGCAGCCAAAGAGCAAAGAACACCGGGGAGCTGTTTTTT. This gives the protein CASSQRAKNTGELFF.

Of note for this clonotype: A much larger clone sits a single nucleotide away, making a read error possible. The J gene is TRBJ2-2, the V gene TRBV27, with 7 bases fitting TRBD2. The CDR3 extends over 18 amino acids. The J segment lost 3 bases and the V segment lost 5 bases, leaving 15 bases of the junction unmatched. Germline V gives CDR1 MNHEY, CDR2 SMNVEV (reference sequence). In DNA form, the CDR3 reads TGTGCCAGCAGTCCCCGCTCAGGACGGAGCGGGGACACCGGGGAGCTGTTTTTT. Translated: CASSPRSGRSGDTGELFF.

This clonotype was seen only a few times. The rearrangement links TRBV19 to TRBJ2-7; 9 nucleotides align to TRBD2. The germline CDR1 and CDR2 sequences are LNHDA and SQIVND (reference sequence). With 7 bases clipped from V and 0 bases from J, the junction kept 4 bases outside the gene matches. The CDR3 consists of 14 residues. The chain's CDR3 is CASTSSGASYEQYF. CDR3 coding DNA: TGTGCCAGTACCTCTAGCGGGGCCTCCTACGAGCAGTACTTC.

The gene calls are TRBV20-1 and TRBJ2-1; 9 positions match TRBD2. From germline, CDR1 is DFQATT and CDR2 SNEGSKA (reference sequence). This CDR3 contains 15 residues. Losses at the gene ends were 6 bases for V and 7 bases for J; bases not matched to a gene: 13. For the CDR3, the DNA is TGCAGTGCCCTCGGGGGACTAGCATCCGGGAATGAGCAGTTCTTC. It is translated as CSALGGLASGNEQFF.

This clonotype was recorded many times. J is TRBJ1-1 and V is TRBV20-1; 7 bases are shared with TRBD1. The junction had 6 bases not matched to a gene; V was cut back by 1 base and J by 1 base. CDR1 and CDR2 from the germline V gene are DFQATT and SNEGSKA (reference sequence). The CDR3 is 15 residues long. The CDR3 DNA follows: TGCAGTGCTAGAGTCCCCACAGGGGCGAACACTGAAGCTTTCTTT. This translates into CSARVPTGANTEAFF.

The chain joins TRBV12-3 or TRBV12-4 to TRBJ1-5; the D is unclear. V was trimmed by 5 bases and J by 5 bases, leaving 7 bases between them. The CDR3 spans 12 residues. For the CDR3, the DNA is TGTGCCAGCAGTACAATCTATCAGCCCCAGCATTTT. Protein sequence: CASSTIYQPQHF.

This clonotype was detected ten times or more. This chain uses TRBV7-9 with TRBJ1-1, with D unresolved. The CDR3 is 14 residues long. The V gene's germline CDR1 is SEHNR and CDR2 FQNEAQ (reference sequence). V dropped 1 base and J dropped 4 bases, with 10 bases sitting between them. For the CDR3, the DNA is TGTGCCAGCAGCTTAGAAACCGTATTCACTGAAGCTTTCTTT. Translating gives CASSLETVFTEAFF.

Ten or more counts support this clonotype. The chain combines TRBV19 with TRBJ2-3, with D unclear. Germline values: CDR1 LNHDA, CDR2 SQIVND (reference sequence). This CDR3 spans 14 amino acids. The germline V and J ends were trimmed by 3 bases and 2 bases, with 9 bases remaining between them. This CDR3 reads CASSIPHNTDTQYF. The CDR3 region has the DNA TGTGCCAGTAGTATTCCCCACAACACAGATACGCAGTATTTT.

This clonotype was observed many times. CDR3 protein: CASSPSLGAGGQTGELFF. Here the CDR3 DNA reads TGTGCCAGCAGTCCCTCGCTGGGAGCGGGAGGGCAAACCGGGGAGCTGTTTTTT. This chain uses TRBV28 with TRBJ2-2; TRBD2 aligns across 10 bases. The CDR3 runs to 18 residues. The ends lost 5 bases at V and 5 bases at J; junction bases unmatched: 14. The germline CDR1 and CDR2 sequences are MDHEN and SYDVKM.

V is TRBV3-1 and J is TRBJ2-7, with 8 bases matching TRBD2. The CDR3 consists of 15 residues. V shed 1 base, J shed 8 bases, and the junction held 10 bases outside the gene matches. Germline V gene sequence: CDR1 LGHDT, CDR2 YNNKEL (reference sequence). This chain's CDR3 is CASSQGSSGSAKQYF. The CDR3 region has the DNA TGTGCCAGCAGCCAAGGGTCTAGCGGGTCCGCTAAGCAGTACTTC.

This clonotype was seen ten or more times. The rearrangement uses TRBV12-3 or TRBV12-4 and TRBJ2-5, with a possible D match to TRBD2 (5 bases). V was clipped by 5 bases and J by 2 bases, with 12 bases between them. The CDR3 runs to 14 residues. The DNA of the CDR3 is TGTGCCAGCAGTAGGACTCCCCGTCAAGAGACCCAGTACTTC. This translates into CASSRTPRQETQYF.

A few counts support this clonotype. The rearrangement uses TRBV5-1 and TRBJ1-1; a weak D match, TRBD1 (6 bases). Trimming took off 4 bases at V and 3 bases at J, with 10 bases between the two ends. Germline-derived CDR1 and CDR2 are SGHRS and YFSETQ. The CDR3 consists of 13 residues. The CDR3 loop is CASSQGFDTEAFF. DNA for the CDR3: TGCGCCAGCAGCCAGGGGTTCGACACTGAAGCTTTCTTT. The whole variable domain, remainder taken from reference TRBV5-1 and TRBJ1-1, is KAGVTQTPRYLIKTRGQQVTLSCSPISGHRSVSWYQQTPGQGLQFLFEYFSETQRNKGNFPGRFSGRQFSNSRSEMNVSTLELGDSALYLCASSQGFDTEAFFGQGTRLTVV.

A single count supports this clonotype. V usage is TRBV28 and J usage is TRBJ2-7; D is uncertain. V lost 7 bases, J lost 0 bases, and 13 bases lay in between. Per the germline V gene, CDR1 is MDHEN and CDR2 is SYDVKM. The CDR3 is 14 residues long. The CDR3 reads CASKPQVSSYEQYF. The CDR3 region has the DNA TGTGCCAGCAAGCCCCAGGTTAGCTCCTACGAGCAGTACTTC.

This clonotype was observed at least ten times. The V call is TRBV10-3, the J call TRBJ2-2; 9 positions agree with TRBD2. Losses at the gene ends were 10 bases for V and 8 bases for J; bases not matched to a gene: 17. The CDR3 is 16 residues long. Germline values: CDR1 ENHRY, CDR2 SYGVKD. For the CDR3, the DNA is TGTGCCACCACGTCGGGTAGCGGGAGAAAAGCAGGGGAGCTGTTTTTT. Its translation is CATTSGSGRKAGELFF.

This clonotype was observed many times. The V and J genes are TRBV5-1 and TRBJ2-7, with 7 bases matching TRBD1. Trimming cost V 5 bases and J 5 bases; bases outside gene matches: 7. There are 13 residues in the CDR3. From germline, CDR1 is SGHRS and CDR2 YFSETQ. The CDR3 region has the DNA TGCGCCAGCAGTGTACAGGGGTCCCACGAGCAGTACTTC. This codes for CASSVQGSHEQYF.

This clonotype was observed a few times. This chain links TRBV6-5 with TRBJ2-1; 8 nucleotides match TRBD2. CDR1 and CDR2 (germline): MNHEY, SVGAGI. Trimming cost V 2 bases and J 4 bases; bases outside gene matches: 16. The CDR3 has 19 residues. The CDR3 reads CASSYANPTFSGGYNEQFF. Here the CDR3 DNA reads TGTGCCAGCAGTTACGCGAACCCGACTTTCAGCGGGGGATACAATGAGCAGTTCTTC.

The sample holds many counts of this clonotype. This rearrangement joins TRBV5-1 to TRBJ2-2; D unclear. CDR3 length: 14 amino acids. CDR1 and CDR2 from the germline V gene are SGHRS and YFSETQ. V gave up 0 bases and J gave up 6 bases, with 9 bases separating them. The CDR3 loop is CASSLEWSAGELFF. The CDR3 bases are TGCGCCAGCAGCTTGGAATGGAGCGCCGGGGAGCTGTTTTTT.

This clonotype was found many times. CDR3 in DNA: TGTGCCAGCAGCTTAGCTGAGGGACAGGAGACCCAGTACTTC. Translated: CASSLAEGQETQYF. The gene calls are TRBV11-2 and TRBJ2-5, with 7 bases fitting TRBD1. The CDR3 is 14 amino acids. Trimming took 1 base from V and 5 from J; bases not matched to a gene: 4. The germline CDR1 and CDR2 sequences are SGHAT and FQNNGV. The whole variable domain, remainder taken from reference TRBV11-2 and TRBJ2-5, is EAGVAQSPRYKIIEKRQSVAFWCNPISGHATLYWYQQILGQGPKLLIQFQNNGVVDDSQLPKDRFSAERLKGVDSTLKIQPAKLEDSAVYLCASSLAEGQETQYFGPGTRLLVL.

V and J are TRBV28 and TRBJ2-7, with D possibly TRBD1 on 5 matching bases. Trimming took off 10 bases at V and 1 base at J, with 11 bases between the two ends. There are 12 residues in the CDR3. CDR1 and CDR2 from the germline V gene are MDHEN and SYDVKM. CDR3 bases: TGTGCCACCAGGGCAGGGTCCTACGAGCAGTACTTC. Its translation: CATRAGSYEQYF.

In regard to this clonotype: With a much larger clone just one base away, this may be a read error. The chain carries TRBV28 and TRBJ2-5, with 7 bases identical to TRBD1. The CDR3 consists of 14 residues. From germline, CDR1 is MDHEN and CDR2 SYDVKM. After removal of 9 bases from V and 1 base from J, the junction contained 8 bases not matched to a gene. DNA of the CDR3: TGTGCCAGTTCAATTAACAGGGGCCAAGAGACCCAGTACTTC. Translated: CASSINRGQETQYF. Full variable domain (missing parts from reference TRBV28 and TRBJ2-5): DVKVTQSSRYLVKRTGEKVFLECVQDMDHENMFWYRQDPGLGLRLIYFSYDVKMKEKGDIPEGYSVSREKKERFSLILESASTNQTSMYLCASSINRGQETQYFGPGTRLLVL.

This clonotype was seen only a few times. The V and J genes are TRBV6-2 or TRBV6-3 and TRBJ2-1; D unresolved. The germline V and J ends were trimmed by 7 bases and 0 bases, with 10 bases remaining between them. The CDR3 length is 14 residues. Looked up from germline, CDR1 is MNHEY and CDR2 is SVGEGT. CDR3: CASIRPSSYNEQFF. The CDR3 DNA follows: TGTGCCAGCATTCGACCAAGCTCCTACAATGAGCAGTTCTTC.